This T cell receptor (beta chain) was captured in a study of vaccination and CD4 T cells after COVID-19 (dated 2022 in TCRdb). Some background on the complete study: The convalescent cohort included six males and four females, with two Hispanic individuals, seven Caucasians, two Asians and one multiracial person. Two doses of either the Pfizer-BioNTech BNT162b2 vaccine (n=8) or the Moderna mRNA-1273 vaccine (n=2) were administered to participants. Post-COVID blood samples were collected from convalescent patients a median of approximately 93 days after diagnosis, with a range of about 30 to 161 days. Post-vaccine blood samples were obtained a median of approximately 74 days after the second vaccine dose, with a range of roughly 14 to 241 days. The cultures were stimulated with overlapping spike peptide pools from SARS-CoV-2 and from the common cold coronaviruses HCoV-NL63, HCoV-OC43 and HCoV-229E. In control cultures, a CEFX viral epitope pool was used as positive control, an HIV-1 Nef peptide pool was used as negative control, or no peptide was added. The spike-specific CD4+ TCR repertoire was compared before and after mRNA vaccination in around ten COVID-19 convalescent patients and a handful of infection-naive healthy vaccine recipients. In an earlier paper using these donors, memory CD4+ T cell crossreactivity between SARS-CoV-2 and common cold coronavirus spike proteins was assessed at the TCR clonotype level.

The full study reports these points: Relatively few convalescent patients were included in the study, and early timepoints after natural infection were not analyzed. Of the vaccine-specific clones in convalescent patients, 304 of 307, or nearly all, reacted only to SARS-CoV-2 spike and did not cross-react with common cold coronaviruses. Although the median number of SARS-CoV-2-reactive clonotypes went up from roughly 22 after infection to 30 to 45 after vaccination, the increase was not significant. Among the post-vaccine SARS-CoV-2-reactive clones in convalescent patients, a median around 85% showed up only after vaccination, which suggests vaccine-specific priming.

Of note for this clonotype: Its target antigen remains unknown. Base-call qualities are not available, and no considerably larger clone is one nucleotide away.

The library was prepared using PCR. DNA from cultured CD4+ T cells was subjected to TCR sequencing with the Oncomine TCR Beta short-read assay at the Johns Hopkins FTIC core. The QIAamp micro DNA kit was used to extract genomic DNA from the cultured CD4+ T cells. Oncomine TCR Beta libraries made from cultured CD4+ T cells were pooled using unique dual indexes and sequenced on an Illumina iSeq 100. Concerning the study's data processing: Non-productive sequences were removed, and CDR3s that did not start with C, did not end with F or W, or were shorter than 7 amino acids were discarded. The MANAFEST web application identified antigen-specific clonotypes by comparing peptide-stimulated wells against reference wells and other culture wells. To be called positive, a clone needed an FDR below 0.05, an odds ratio above 5, and a productive frequency above 0.1% in at least two of three replicate wells. Cross-reactive clonotypes were defined as significantly expanded in both SARS-CoV-2 spike wells and at least one common cold coronavirus spike condition. Levenshtein distances (stringdist) and unrooted phylogenetic trees (ape) in R version 3.6.1 were used to assess CDR3 homology. In-frame beta chains were kept once TCRdb had trimmed the public reads at Q25 with fastp and called clones with MiXCR. Rows are unified per CDR3 protein, each entry keeping the most common DNA and genes. None of the V and J calls come from the authors' own analysis; TCRdb made them. The sample table holds approximately 9,800 distinct CDR3 sequences, of which roughly a third were seen once. The ten top clones hold around 40% of the sample.

Reading the label with the study, this specimen's treatment or condition is: roughly 10-day PBMC culture with coronavirus spike peptide pools or control peptides (ViraFEST assay). CD4+ T cells from unexposed donors were collected before the COVID-19 pandemic (2011-2018). To expand antigen-specific T cells with peptide pools and then pick out the expanded clonotypes through TCR sequencing, the study relied on the ViraFEST assay. About 1.8 million PBMCs per well were cultured in IMDM with roughly 4.8% human AB serum and 8 to 10 IU/ml IL-2, plus 10 ug/ml peptide pools. On days 3 and 7, half of the culture medium was replaced with fresh IL-2-containing medium. After about nine days of culture, CD4+ T cells were isolated by negative selection with the EasySep CD4+ T cell isolation kit. As far as cell numbers permitted, CD4+ T cells from unexposed donors were tested for reactivity against SARS-CoV-2 S and N as well as four spike pools from common cold coronaviruses. Ficoll-Paque Plus gradient centrifugation was used to isolate PBMCs from whole blood, and the isolated PBMCs were then either used fresh or cryopreserved at -140C. Triplicate wells were generally used for each culture condition. Leukapheresis product for the unexposed donors was purchased commercially.

The germline V gene encodes CDR1 LNHNV and CDR2 YYDKDF (reference sequence). The V and J ends are trimmed by 1 base and 11 bases, leaving 9 bases between them. The CDR3 runs 12 amino acids, cysteine and phenylalanine included. Just CDR3 DNA is preserved here, 36 bases in frame from base 1. This receptor chain uses TRBV15 and TRBJ1-3; no D gene call is confident. The source is a human donor in good health. The source material was CD4+ T cells from blood, cultured in vitro. The nucleotides read TGTGCCACCAGCAGAGTTGACGGGTCCATATATTTT. This is translated as CATSRVDGSIYF. With the portions outside the CDR3 filled from the reference TRBV15 and TRBJ1-3 genes, the complete variable region becomes DAMVIQNPRYQVTQFGKPVTLSCSQTLNHNVMYWYQQKSSQAPKLLFHYYDKDFNNEADTPDNFQSRRPNTSFCFLDIRSPGLGDTAMYLCATSRVDGSIYFGEGSWLTVV.